This record covers a single T cell receptor (beta chain). First-strand cDNA used TRAV- and TRBV-specific primers, covering alpha and beta chains. Using a constant-region primer together with a V-primer adapter, TCRs were subjected to 20 PCR cycles of amplification. The authors amplified isolated mRNA by in vitro transcription. A single record per CDR3 protein comes from TCRdb applying MiXCR to the reads. Of just over 90,000 distinct CDR3 sequences listed, under 25% are singletons. The record originates from a study of low-dose radiotherapy and immunotherapy resistance in tumors. In the study overall: Treatment of Cohort 1 consisted of 0.5 Gy per fraction every 2 weeks, adding up to 6.5 Gy. Those assigned to Cohort 2 were treated with 1 Gy per fraction every two weeks (13 Gy in total over 26 weeks).

Germline V lookup: CDR1 SQVTM, CDR2 ANQGSEA. The junction had 13 bases not matched to a gene; V was cut back by 2 bases and J by 12 bases. The CDR3 is 15 amino acids. Stated time point: after trial treatment. Noted treatment: LDRT plus nivolumab, ipilimumab, low-dose cyclophosphamide and aspirin (RACIN trial). The chain carries TRBV29-1 and TRBJ2-1; 10 bases map to TRBD1. Here the sequenced sample was PBMCs, taken after low-dose radiotherapy plus immunotherapy. This TCR derives from a female donor with ovarian cancer. The CDR3 reads CSVERGQGLRGGQFF. CDR3 nucleotides: TGCAGCGTTGAAAGGGGACAGGGGCTACGAGGTGGGCAGTTCTTC.